These 27 T cell receptor beta chains were all obtained from the same sample, sequenced in a study of metastatic and nonmetastatic thyroid tumors. Through MiXCR, TCRdb re-clonotyped the PCR reads. The sample records under 95,000 clones, 9.5% to 15% being singletons. Every patient underwent thyroid surgery untreated. The sequenced sample was blood. These receptors were obtained from a female donor with papillary thyroid cancer or a benign thyroid nodule (not recorded which). Some clones in this sample may be carry-over from other donors' samples.

This clone occurred many times. The J gene is TRBJ2-7, the V gene TRBV5-1; TRBD1 matches 8 bases. The CDR3 has 15 residues. V dropped 3 bases and J dropped 2; count of bases not matched to a gene: 7. Germline V gene lookup returns CDR1 SGHRS and CDR2 YFSETQ. The CDR3 nucleotides are TGCGCCAGCAGCTCGAGCCCGGACAGGGCCTACGAGCAGTACTTC. Encoded protein: CASSSSPDRAYEQYF.

At least ten counts were recorded for this clone. V and J are TRBV5-5 and TRBJ1-5; D remains ambiguous. Per the germline V gene, CDR1 is SGHKS and CDR2 is YYEKEE (reference sequence). Trimming took off 0 bases at V and 2 bases at J, with 6 bases between the two ends. The CDR3 is 14 residues long. The CDR3 is CASSLEPGNQPQHF. As DNA, the CDR3 is TGTGCCAGCAGCTTGGAGCCGGGCAATCAGCCCCAGCATTTT.

This clone has only a few counts. The chain couples TRBV6-2 or TRBV6-3 to TRBJ2-2; 7 nucleotides match TRBD2. V shed 10 bases, J shed 3 bases, and the junction held 8 bases outside the gene matches. The CDR3 has 14 amino acids. Germline V gives CDR1 MNHEY, CDR2 SVGEGT. CDR3 nucleotide sequence: TGTGCCATCAAGCGGGACTCTCACACCGGGGAGCTGTTTTTT. Translation: CAIKRDSHTGELFF.

This clone has a count of ten or more. The CDR3 nucleotides are TGCAGTGCTATACTAACTAGCGGGAGGGCCTACAATGAGCAGTTCTTC. This codes for CSAILTSGRAYNEQFF. The chain joins TRBV20-1 to TRBJ2-1; 13 nucleotides agree with TRBD2. Germline CDR1 DFQATT, CDR2 SNEGSKA (reference sequence). The J segment lost 2 bases and the V segment lost 4 bases, leaving 5 bases of the junction unmatched. The length of the CDR3 is 16 residues.

Worth noting for this clone: A read error may be the cause here, since a much bigger clone is one base away. The rearrangement links TRBV29-1 to TRBJ2-2; TRBD1 or TRBD2 may be the D gene (5 bases each). CDR1 and CDR2 (germline): SQVTM, ANQGSEA. CDR3 length: 14 residues. V lost 4 bases to trimming and J lost 2 bases, with 11 bases between them. DNA of the CDR3: TGCAGCGTTGGGGGCAGGGACAACACCGGGGAGCTGTTTTTT. Amino acids: CSVGGRDNTGELFF.

This clone was seen repeatedly, ten times or more. As DNA, the CDR3 is TGCGCCAGCAGCCAAAGTAGCGGGACTTTCGGGGAGCTGTTTTTT. This gives the protein CASSQSSGTFGELFF. The chain joins TRBV4-1 to TRBJ2-2; TRBD2 agrees at 8 bases. The CDR3 runs 15 residues. Germline CDR1 is MGHRA and CDR2 is YSYEKL. V gave up 2 bases and J gave up 7 bases; unmatched junction bases: 6.

This clone appeared many times. The V and J genes are TRBV10-3 and TRBJ1-3; 7 bases agree with TRBD1. The CDR3 is 17 amino acids. V lost 0 bases, J lost 0 bases, and 5 bases stayed unmatched. Germline V gene lookup returns CDR1 ENHRY and CDR2 SYGVKD. The CDR3 coding sequence is TGTGCCATCAGTGAGTCATCCAAGGGGGCCTCTGGAAACACCATATATTTT. Amino acid sequence: CAISESSKGASGNTIYF.

This clone was picked up a small number of times. This may be a read error: a much more frequent sequence differs by one nucleotide. This same CDR3 is encoded by further DNA sequences in the sample. The V gene is TRBV24-1, the J gene TRBJ2-1, with D perhaps assigned TRBD1 or TRBD2 (5 bases each). CDR1 and CDR2 from the germline V gene are KGHDR and SFDVKD. The CDR3 spans 16 residues. The CDR3 bases are TGTGCCACCAGTGACCGGGACGCGAGCTCCTACAATGAGCAGTTCTTT. Amino acid sequence: CATSDRDASSYNEQFF.

In its sample, this clone was seen many times. V and J are TRBV30 and TRBJ2-7, with a tentative D call TRBD2 (6 bases). This CDR3 comprises 14 residues. The germline CDR1 and CDR2 sequences are GTSNPN and SVGIG (reference sequence). Trimming left V 2 bases short and J 2 bases short, with 13 bases between. The CDR3 sequence is CAWSFAGSTYEQYF. The CDR3 nucleotides read TGTGCCTGGAGTTTCGCCGGGAGTACCTACGAGCAGTACTTC. The full variable domain, with the rest looked up from reference TRBV30 and TRBJ2-7, is SQTIHQWPATLVQPVGSPLSLECTVEGTSNPNLYWYRQAAGRGLQLLFYSVGIGQISSEVPQNLSASRPQDRQFILSSKKLLLSDSGFYLCAWSFAGSTYEQYFGPGTRLTVT.

This clone was picked up a small number of times. This chain joins TRBV10-1 and TRBJ2-5, with 9 bases fitting TRBD2. The end of the DNA is better explained by TRBJ2-1, so the J call may be wrong. CDR1 WNHNN and CDR2 SYGVQD come from the germline V gene (reference sequence). This CDR3 is 14 amino acids long. Here the CDR3 reads CASSRTSEYNEQFF. In DNA form, the CDR3 reads TGCGCCAGCAGTAGGACTAGCGAGTACAATGAGCAGTTCTTC.

At least ten counts were recorded for this clone. The gene calls are TRBV18 and TRBJ2-7; tentative D call: TRBD1 (6 bases). CDR3 length: 15 residues. V lost 5 bases and J lost 2, with 16 bases in between. In germline, CDR1 is KGHSH, CDR2 LQKENI. The CDR3 sequence is CASSKGQNSAYEQYF. The CDR3 region has the DNA TGTGCCAGCTCAAAGGGACAAAATAGCGCCTACGAGCAGTACTTC. Full variable domain (rest looked up from reference TRBV18 and TRBJ2-7): NAGVMQNPRHLVRRRGQEARLRCSPMKGHSHVYWYRQLPEEGLKFMVYLQKENIIDESGMPKERFSAEFPKEGPSILRIQQVVRGDSAAYFCASSKGQNSAYEQYFGPGTRLTVT.

This clone was counted ten times or more. CDR3 sequence: CASRHDRAPNSPLHF. CDR3 DNA sequence: TGTGCCAGCAGACACGACAGGGCACCAAATTCACCCCTCCACTTT. The J gene is TRBJ1-6, the V gene TRBV7-2; 7 bases are shared with TRBD1. CDR1 and CDR2 (germline): SGHTA, FQGNSA. J lost 7 bases, V lost 6 bases, and 9 bases had no gene match. This CDR3 is 15 amino acids long.

There are many counts of this clone. The J gene is TRBJ2-1, the V gene TRBV13, with D perhaps TRBD2 (6 bases). This CDR3 has 15 amino acids. Germline lookup yields CDR1 PRHDT and CDR2 FYEKMQ (reference sequence). Trimming cost V 4 bases and J 6 bases, with 16 bases left between them. CDR3 nucleotide sequence: TGTGCCAGCAGCTCCCTTGCGGGGAGAGGCAATGAGCAGTTCTTC. As protein: CASSSLAGRGNEQFF.

This clone was detected once. The rearrangement links TRBV30 to TRBJ2-7, with D tentatively TRBD2 (5 bases). The CDR3 is made up of 12 amino acids. Between the trimmed V and J ends, which lost 1 base and 6 bases, there was a span of 10 bases. CDR1 GTSNPN and CDR2 SVGIG come from the germline V gene (reference sequence). CDR3 coding DNA: TGTGCCTGGAGTGAAGGAGGTCGCGAGCAGTACTTC. Protein sequence: CAWSEGGREQYF.

This clone was observed at least ten times. J is TRBJ2-2 and V is TRBV11-2, with 7 bases identical to TRBD1. With 11 bases clipped from V and 2 bases from J, the junction kept 17 bases outside the gene matches. Germline V gene data show CDR1 as SGHAT and CDR2 as FQNNGV. The CDR3 is 17 amino acids. In DNA form, the CDR3 reads TGTGCCGAAATCAAGCCAGGGGGTGTCCAAAACACCGGGGAGCTGTTTTTT. As protein: CAEIKPGGVQNTGELFF.

This clone was found many times. The CDR3 spells CASSPTHPSGYSYNEQFF. In DNA form, the CDR3 reads TGTGCCAGCAGTCCCACTCACCCTAGCGGATACTCCTACAATGAGCAGTTCTTC. This rearrangement joins TRBV6-5 to TRBJ2-1; 7 nucleotides match TRBD2. The V gene end was trimmed by 5 bases and the J gene end by 0 bases; junction bases not matched to a gene: 13. In germline, CDR1 is MNHEY, CDR2 SVGAGI. This CDR3 region has 18 residues.

This clone was seen repeatedly, ten times or more. Other DNA variants within this sample encode the same CDR3. The V call is TRBV4-3, the J call TRBJ2-2; the D gene is possibly TRBD1 (6 bases). Germline CDR1 LGHNA, CDR2 YSLEER. Between the trimmed V and J ends, which lost 4 bases and 0 bases, there was a span of 9 bases. This CDR3 has 15 amino acids. The CDR3 reads CASSPGVANTGELFF. In nucleotides, the CDR3 is TGCGCCAGCAGCCCAGGGGTGGCGAACACCGGGGAGCTGTTTTTT.

This clone was counted many times. This chain joins TRBV7-2 and TRBJ2-5; TRBD1 aligns across 9 bases. From germline, CDR1 is SGHTA and CDR2 FQGNSA. Trimming at V came to 1 base and at J to 5 bases, leaving 5 bases not matched to a gene. The CDR3 runs 15 residues. The CDR3 bases are TGTGCCAGCAGCTTAGACAGGGGGCGAATGGAGACCCAGTACTTC. It specifies CASSLDRGRMETQYF.

This clone was counted at least ten times. V is TRBV5-1 and J is TRBJ1-6, with D possibly matching TRBD1 (5 bases). This CDR3 has 16 amino acids. CDR1 and CDR2 (germline): SGHRS, YFSETQ. V lost 0 bases and J 2 bases, leaving 9 bases between the germline ends. For the CDR3, the DNA is TGCGCCAGCAGCTTGGAAGGGGATACCTATAATTCACCCCTCCACTTT. This codes for CASSLEGDTYNSPLHF.

Details on this clone: With a much larger clone just one base away, this may be a read error. The chain carries TRBV7-8 and TRBJ2-1; 7 nucleotides agree with TRBD1. V trimming: 8 bases; J trimming: 7 bases; junction bases outside the gene matches: 5. CDR3 length equals 12 residues. Looked up from germline, CDR1 is SGHVS and CDR2 is FQNEAQ. This CDR3 reads CASGWTGNEQFF. The CDR3 nucleotides read TGTGCCAGCGGCTGGACAGGTAATGAGCAGTTCTTC. Filled out from reference TRBV7-8 and TRBJ2-1, the complete variable domain reads GAGVSQSPRYKVAKRGQDVALRCDPISGHVSLFWYQQALGQGPEFLTYFQNEAQLDKSGLPSDRFFAERPEGSVSTLKIQRTQQEDSAVYLCASGWTGNEQFFGPGTRLTVL.

There are many counts of this clone. The rearrangement joins TRBV30 to TRBJ2-1, with TRBD1 matching over 11 bases. Per the germline V gene, CDR1 is GTSNPN and CDR2 is SVGIG (reference sequence). The CDR3 is 13 residues long. The trim removed 2 bases at V and 10 bases at J, leaving 4 bases unmatched. The CDR3 DNA reads TGTGCCTGGAGTACTCGGGACAGGGGGGAGCAGTTCTTC. Its translation: CAWSTRDRGEQFF.

This clone was found many times. For the CDR3, the DNA is TGCGCCAGCAGCCACACAGGACTTAATTCACCCCTCCACTTT. It specifies CASSHTGLNSPLHF. This chain uses TRBV4-3 with TRBJ1-6; D is perhaps TRBD1 (5 bases). Germline CDR1 LGHNA, CDR2 YSLEER. V lost 3 bases and J lost 6, with 9 bases in between. The CDR3 runs 14 residues.

On this clone: This may stem from a read error, because a much larger clone lies one nucleotide away. The chain recombines TRBV6-2 or TRBV6-3 with TRBJ2-3; D ambiguous. Germline V gene data show CDR1 as MNHEY and CDR2 as SVGEGT. This CDR3 spans 12 amino acids. Trimming took off 6 bases at V and 5 bases at J, with 9 bases between the two ends. The CDR3 bases are TGTGCCAGCAGCCACCTAAGAGATACGCAGTATTTT. Protein: CASSHLRDTQYF.

This clone was recorded many times. DNA of the CDR3: TGTGCCAGCAGCTCGGAAGGGGATCGAGAGACCCAGTACTTC. It specifies CASSSEGDRETQYF. The chain uses TRBV11-2 and TRBJ2-5; perhaps TRBD1 as D (5 bases). This CDR3 contains 14 residues. Germline-derived CDR1 and CDR2 are SGHAT and FQNNGV. V was trimmed by 4 bases and J by 4 bases, leaving 13 bases between them. Variable domain in full (rest from reference TRBV11-2 and TRBJ2-5): EAGVAQSPRYKIIEKRQSVAFWCNPISGHATLYWYQQILGQGPKLLIQFQNNGVVDDSQLPKDRFSAERLKGVDSTLKIQPAKLEDSAVYLCASSSEGDRETQYFGPGTRLLVL.

This clone was seen ten or more times. V is TRBV6-1 and J is TRBJ1-2; TRBD1 is a possible D gene (5 bases). V was pared by 6 bases and J by 0 bases, with 14 bases between. CDR1 is MNHNS and CDR2 is SASEGT in the germline V gene. The CDR3 covers 15 residues. CDR3 coding DNA: TGTGCCAGCAGAAGGGACGGAACAGCTAACTATGGCTACACCTTC. It is translated as CASRRDGTANYGYTF.

The DNA for the CDR3 is TGCAGTGCTAGGAGGGACACAGATACGCAGTATTTT. Protein product: CSARRDTDTQYF. The rearrangement uses TRBV20-1 and TRBJ2-3; weak D call: TRBD2 (5 bases). The CDR3 runs to 12 residues. Trimming took 3 bases from V and 2 from J, leaving 6 bases between them. Germline V lookup: CDR1 DFQATT, CDR2 SNEGSKA (reference sequence).

This clone was counted at least ten times. CDR3 sequence reads: CASSYSSNYGYTF. The CDR3 DNA reads as TGTGCCAGCAGTTACAGCAGCAACTATGGCTACACCTTC. The rearrangement joins TRBV6-2 or TRBV6-3 to TRBJ1-2; D is ambiguous. V lost 2 bases and J lost 2, with 6 bases in between. CDR1 MNHEY and CDR2 SVGEGT come from the germline V gene. The CDR3 totals 13 residues.